This TCR beta chain was documented in a study of blood T cell repertoires in COVID-19 (dated by TCRdb to 2018 to 2020). Regarding the complete study: Collaborator samples came from the United States, Italy and Spain and covered acute and convalescent phases of COVID-19. The repertoires were released in a freely available public database meant as a resource for research on the immune response to SARS-CoV-2. The sample metadata nearly always contained a de-identified subject ID, COVID-19 status, age in years and sex. Deeply sampled blood TCRbeta repertoires from subjects exposed to, actively infected with, or recovered from COVID-19 were included in the dataset. HLA class I and class II types, where available, came from metadata supplied by the sample provider rather than from assay-based typing. The prospective study material was composed of cDNA or gDNA derived from T cells, B-cell-depleted T cells, or PBMCs. The samples were drawn from the first 160 participants of the ongoing ImmuneRACE study and from over 950 subjects provided by 6 global collaborators. Broader findings and caveats from the paper: The quantity of clinical and demographic metadata differed by source and by participant and was supplied without curation.

Comments on this clone: Its antigen is currently not known. Base qualities were left out, and no much larger clone turns up one base away.

TCRbeta CDR3 regions were amplified from genomic DNA using the immunoSEQ Assay, a bias-controlled multiplex PCR. The paper's data handling went like this. Nucleated cell counts per sample were estimated from amplification of reference gene primers within the assay. Sequence reads were collapsed and filtered to measure the absolute abundance of every unique TCRbeta CDR3 rearrangement. Productive Simpson clonality was computed per sample as the square root of Simpson's diversity index over productive rearrangements. TCRdb mirrors the immuneACCESS table, restricted to in-frame sequences. Some clones are absent from its copies; in checked studies, under half trace to an unresolved V gene, and the reason for the others is unknown. D and trimming come from the DNA, and the V and J calls and clone size come from that table. The sample profile shows 250,000 to 400,000 clones; 89% of them were found once. The ten largest clonotypes hold approximately 5.2% of the sample.

Enrolling through a virtual design, the prospective study's participants ranged in age from roughly 18 to 95 years and lived across some 23 United States geographic areas. Cohort assignment in the prospective study relied on participant-reported clinical history from a screening survey and a study questionnaire. ImmuneRACE Cohort 3 recovered participants were defined by two consecutive negative NP/OP PCR tests, healthcare professional clearance, or symptom resolution. In the prospective study, whole blood, serum and a nasopharyngeal or oropharyngeal swab were collected from each participant by mobile phlebotomists. Prospective study participants could optionally give additional blood draws and questionnaires over an approximately two-month period. Before DNA extraction, prospective study blood samples were shipped either frozen or at room temperature. A distance of 6 bases separates the germline ends of V and J, which lose 2 bases and 5 bases respectively. The CDR3 runs 12 residues from the cysteine to the phenylalanine. Here the CDR3 DNA is all that survives: 36 bases in frame from base 1. According to the germline V gene, CDR1 reads MDHEN and CDR2 reads SYDVKM.

The specimen sequenced was PBMCs or T cells enriched from blood (not recorded which). The clonotype originates from a man aged 55 to 69 who had recovered from COVID-19. Recombination joined TRBV28 with TRBJ1-1; the D gene assignment is ambiguous. CDR3 sequence: CASSLGRTEAFF. The DNA sequence is TGTGCCAGCAGTTTAGGGAGAACTGAAGCTTTCTTT.